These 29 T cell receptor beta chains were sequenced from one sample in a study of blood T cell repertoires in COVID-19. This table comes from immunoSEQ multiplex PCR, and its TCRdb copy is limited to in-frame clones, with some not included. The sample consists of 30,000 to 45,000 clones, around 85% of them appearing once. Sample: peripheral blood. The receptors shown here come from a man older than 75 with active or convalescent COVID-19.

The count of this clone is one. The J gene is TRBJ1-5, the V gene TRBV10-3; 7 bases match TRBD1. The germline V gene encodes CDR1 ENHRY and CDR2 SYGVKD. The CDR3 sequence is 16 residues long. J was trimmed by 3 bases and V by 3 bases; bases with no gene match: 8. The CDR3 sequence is CAISDPRQGTNQPQHF. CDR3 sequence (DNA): TGTGCCATCAGTGACCCCCGACAGGGTACCAATCAGCCCCAGCATTTT.

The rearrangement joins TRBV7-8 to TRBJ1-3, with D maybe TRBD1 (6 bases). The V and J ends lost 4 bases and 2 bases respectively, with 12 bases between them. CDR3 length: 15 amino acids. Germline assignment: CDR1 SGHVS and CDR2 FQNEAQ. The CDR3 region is CASSSTTGPGNTIYF. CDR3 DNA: TGTGCCAGCAGCTCAACGACAGGTCCTGGAAACACCATATATTTT.

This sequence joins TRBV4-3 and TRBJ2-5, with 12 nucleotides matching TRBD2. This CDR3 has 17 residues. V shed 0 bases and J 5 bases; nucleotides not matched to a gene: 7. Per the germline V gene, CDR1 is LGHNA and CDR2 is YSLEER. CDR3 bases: TGCGCCAGCAGCCAAGATTTACTAGCGGGAGGTGGGGAGACCCAGTACTTC. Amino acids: CASSQDLLAGGGETQYF.

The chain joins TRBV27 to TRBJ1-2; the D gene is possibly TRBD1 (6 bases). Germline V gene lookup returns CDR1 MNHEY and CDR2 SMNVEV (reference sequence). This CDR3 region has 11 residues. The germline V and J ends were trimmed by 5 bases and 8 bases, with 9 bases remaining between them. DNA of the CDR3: TGTGCCAGCAGTCCAGGGGAAGGCTACACCTTC. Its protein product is CASSPGEGYTF.

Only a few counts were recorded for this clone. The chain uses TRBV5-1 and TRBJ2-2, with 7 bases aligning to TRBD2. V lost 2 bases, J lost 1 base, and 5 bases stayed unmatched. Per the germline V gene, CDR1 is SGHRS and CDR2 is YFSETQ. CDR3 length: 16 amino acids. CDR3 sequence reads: CASSFSLAVNTGELFF. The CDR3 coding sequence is TGCGCCAGCAGCTTTTCGCTAGCGGTGAACACCGGGGAGCTGTTTTTT. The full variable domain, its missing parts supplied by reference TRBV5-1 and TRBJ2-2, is KAGVTQTPRYLIKTRGQQVTLSCSPISGHRSVSWYQQTPGQGLQFLFEYFSETQRNKGNFPGRFSGRQFSNSRSEMNVSTLELGDSALYLCASSFSLAVNTGELFFGEGSRLTVL.

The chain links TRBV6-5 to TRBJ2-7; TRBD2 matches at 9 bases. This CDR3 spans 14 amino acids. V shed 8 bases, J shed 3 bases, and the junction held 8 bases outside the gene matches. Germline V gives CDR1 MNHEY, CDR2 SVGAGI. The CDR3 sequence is CASRRGSGSYEQYF. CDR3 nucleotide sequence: TGTGCCAGCCGCCGGGGTAGCGGGAGCTACGAGCAGTACTTC.

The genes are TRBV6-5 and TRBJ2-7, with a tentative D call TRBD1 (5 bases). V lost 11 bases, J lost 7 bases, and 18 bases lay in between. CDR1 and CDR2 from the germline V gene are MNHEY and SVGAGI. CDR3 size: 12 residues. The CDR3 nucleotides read TGTGCCGTAAGAGGACACACCCGGGAGCAGTACTTC. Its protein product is CAVRGHTREQYF.

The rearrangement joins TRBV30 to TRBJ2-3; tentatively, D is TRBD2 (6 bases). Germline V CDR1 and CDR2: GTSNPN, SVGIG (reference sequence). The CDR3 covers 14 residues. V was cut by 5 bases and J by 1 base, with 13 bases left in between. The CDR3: CAWGGASGTDTQYF. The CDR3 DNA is TGTGCCTGGGGAGGGGCTAGCGGCACAGATACGCAGTATTTT.

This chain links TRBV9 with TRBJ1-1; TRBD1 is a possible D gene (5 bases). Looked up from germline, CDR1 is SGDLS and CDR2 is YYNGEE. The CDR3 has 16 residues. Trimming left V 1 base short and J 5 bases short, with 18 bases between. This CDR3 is CASSVNPGLGRTEAFF. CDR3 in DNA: TGTGCCAGCAGCGTAAATCCAGGGCTGGGTCGGACTGAAGCTTTCTTT.

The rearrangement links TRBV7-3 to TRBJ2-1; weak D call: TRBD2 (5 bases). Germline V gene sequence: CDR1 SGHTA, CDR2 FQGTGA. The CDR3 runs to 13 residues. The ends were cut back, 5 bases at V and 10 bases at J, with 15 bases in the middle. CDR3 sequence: CASSMTMLEEQFF. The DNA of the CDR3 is TGTGCCAGCAGCATGACTATGCTTGAGGAGCAGTTCTTC.

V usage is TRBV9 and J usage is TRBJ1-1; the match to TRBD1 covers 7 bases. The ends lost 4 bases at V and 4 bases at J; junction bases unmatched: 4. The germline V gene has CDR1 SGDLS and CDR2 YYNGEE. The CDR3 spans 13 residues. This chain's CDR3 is CASSSGQATEAFF. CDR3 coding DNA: TGTGCCAGCAGCTCCGGACAGGCCACTGAAGCTTTCTTT.

This chain's CDR3 is CASSSPPDSGGARDIQYF. The CDR3 DNA sequence: TGTGCCAGCAGCTCCCCACCGGATAGCGGGGGGGCAAGAGACATTCAGTACTTC. The chain combines TRBV11-2 with TRBJ2-4; 11 bases map to TRBD2. The CDR3 spans 18 residues. Germline V gene lookup returns CDR1 SGHAT and CDR2 FQNNGV. V was clipped by 4 bases and J by 8 bases; unmatched bases: 16.

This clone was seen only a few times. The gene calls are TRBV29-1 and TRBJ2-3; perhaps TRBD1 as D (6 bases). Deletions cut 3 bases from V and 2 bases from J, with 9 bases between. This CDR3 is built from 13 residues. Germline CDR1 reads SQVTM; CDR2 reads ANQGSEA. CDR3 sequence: CSVDQGFTDTQYF. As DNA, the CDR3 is TGCAGCGTTGACCAGGGGTTCACAGATACGCAGTATTTT.

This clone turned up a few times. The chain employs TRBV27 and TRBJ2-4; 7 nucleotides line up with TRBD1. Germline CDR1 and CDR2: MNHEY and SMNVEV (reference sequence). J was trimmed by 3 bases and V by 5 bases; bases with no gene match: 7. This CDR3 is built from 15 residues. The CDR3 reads CASSRKGGYKNIQYF. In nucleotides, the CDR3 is TGTGCCAGCAGTCGAAAAGGGGGCTACAAAAACATTCAGTACTTC.

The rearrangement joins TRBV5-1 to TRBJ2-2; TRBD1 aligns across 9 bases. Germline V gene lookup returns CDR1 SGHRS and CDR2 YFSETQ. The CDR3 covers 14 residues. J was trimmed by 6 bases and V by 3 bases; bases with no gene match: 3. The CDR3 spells CASSWRTGAGELFF. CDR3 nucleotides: TGCGCCAGCAGCTGGAGGACAGGGGCCGGGGAGCTGTTTTTT.

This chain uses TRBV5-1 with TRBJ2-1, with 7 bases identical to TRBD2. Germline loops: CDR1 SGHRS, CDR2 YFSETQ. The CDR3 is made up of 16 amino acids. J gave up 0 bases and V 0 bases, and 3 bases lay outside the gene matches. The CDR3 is CASSLAGGSSYNEQFF. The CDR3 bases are TGCGCCAGCAGCTTGGCCGGCGGGAGCTCCTACAATGAGCAGTTCTTC.

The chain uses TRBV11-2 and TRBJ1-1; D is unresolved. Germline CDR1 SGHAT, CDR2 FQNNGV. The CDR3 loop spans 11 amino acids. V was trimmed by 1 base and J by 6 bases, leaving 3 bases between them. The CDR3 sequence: CASSLAAEAFF. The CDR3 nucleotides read TGTGCCAGCAGCTTAGCAGCTGAAGCTTTCTTT.

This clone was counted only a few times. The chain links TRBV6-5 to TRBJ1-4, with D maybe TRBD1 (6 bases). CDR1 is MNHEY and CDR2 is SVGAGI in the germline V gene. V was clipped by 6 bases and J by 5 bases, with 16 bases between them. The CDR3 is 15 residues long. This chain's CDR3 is CASRDRLSWNEKLFF. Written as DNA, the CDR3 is TGTGCCAGCAGGGACAGACTTTCGTGGAATGAAAAACTGTTTTTT.

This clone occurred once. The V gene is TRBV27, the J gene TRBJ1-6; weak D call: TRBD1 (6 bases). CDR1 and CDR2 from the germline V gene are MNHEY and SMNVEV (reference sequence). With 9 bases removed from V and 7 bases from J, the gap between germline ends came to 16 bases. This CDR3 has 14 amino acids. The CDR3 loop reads CASSSQGQNSPLHF. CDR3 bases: TGTGCCAGTTCCTCGCAGGGACAAAATTCACCCCTCCACTTT.

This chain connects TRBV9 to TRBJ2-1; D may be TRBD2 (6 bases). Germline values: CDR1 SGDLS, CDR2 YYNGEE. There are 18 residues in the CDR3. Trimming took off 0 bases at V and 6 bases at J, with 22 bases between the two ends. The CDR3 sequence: CASSVVDWGRQGPNEQFF. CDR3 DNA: TGTGCCAGCAGCGTAGTTGATTGGGGGAGGCAGGGACCCAATGAGCAGTTCTTC.

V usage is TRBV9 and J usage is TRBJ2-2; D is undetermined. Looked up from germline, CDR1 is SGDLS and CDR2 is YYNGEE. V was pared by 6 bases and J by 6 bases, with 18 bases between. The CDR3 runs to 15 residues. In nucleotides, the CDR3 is TGTGCCAGCAACCGTGGAGACGGTGAGGCCGGGGAGCTGTTTTTT. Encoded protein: CASNRGDGEAGELFF.

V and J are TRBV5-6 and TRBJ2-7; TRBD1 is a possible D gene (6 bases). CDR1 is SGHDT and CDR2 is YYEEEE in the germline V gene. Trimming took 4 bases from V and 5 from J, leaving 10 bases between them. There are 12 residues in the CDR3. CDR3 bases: TGTGCCAGCAGCCAGGGACATAACGAGCAGTACTTC. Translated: CASSQGHNEQYF.

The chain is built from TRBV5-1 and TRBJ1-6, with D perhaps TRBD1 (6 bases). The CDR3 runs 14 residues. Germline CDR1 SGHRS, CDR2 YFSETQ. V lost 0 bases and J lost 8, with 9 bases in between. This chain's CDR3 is CASSLEQGHSPLHF. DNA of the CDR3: TGCGCCAGCAGCTTGGAACAGGGACATTCACCCCTCCACTTT.

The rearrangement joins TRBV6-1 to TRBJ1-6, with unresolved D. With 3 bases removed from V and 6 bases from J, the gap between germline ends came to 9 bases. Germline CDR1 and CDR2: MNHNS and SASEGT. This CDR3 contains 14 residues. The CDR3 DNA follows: TGTGCCAGCAGTGATCTATTCGGTAATTCACCCCTCCACTTT. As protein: CASSDLFGNSPLHF.

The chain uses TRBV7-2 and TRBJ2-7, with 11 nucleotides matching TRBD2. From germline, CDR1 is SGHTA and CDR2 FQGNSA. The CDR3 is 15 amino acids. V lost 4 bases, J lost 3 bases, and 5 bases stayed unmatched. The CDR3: CASSSLAGGRYEQYF. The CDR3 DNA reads TGTGCCAGCAGCTCCCTAGCGGGAGGTCGCTACGAGCAGTACTTC. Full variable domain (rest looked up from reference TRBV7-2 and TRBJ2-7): GAGVSQSPSNKVTEKGKDVELRCDPISGHTALYWYRQSLGQGLEFLIYFQGNSAPDKSGLPSDRFSAERTGGSVSTLTIQRTQQEDSAVYLCASSSLAGGRYEQYFGPGTRLTVT.

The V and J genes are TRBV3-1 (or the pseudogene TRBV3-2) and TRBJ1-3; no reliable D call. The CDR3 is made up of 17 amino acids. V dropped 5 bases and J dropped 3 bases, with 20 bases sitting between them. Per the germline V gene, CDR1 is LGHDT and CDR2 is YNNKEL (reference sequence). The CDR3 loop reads CASSGYKFGGFGNTIYF. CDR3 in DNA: TGTGCCAGCAGCGGCTACAAATTTGGAGGATTTGGAAACACCATATATTTT.

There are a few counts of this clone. Here the CDR3 reads CATSAGSSYGYTF. The CDR3 region has the DNA TGTGCCACCAGTGCGGGATCTTCCTATGGCTACACCTTC. V is TRBV24-1 and J is TRBJ1-2; the D is unclear. The V and J ends lost 5 bases and 4 bases respectively, with 10 bases between them. The length of the CDR3 is 13 residues. CDR1 and CDR2 from the germline V gene are KGHDR and SFDVKD.

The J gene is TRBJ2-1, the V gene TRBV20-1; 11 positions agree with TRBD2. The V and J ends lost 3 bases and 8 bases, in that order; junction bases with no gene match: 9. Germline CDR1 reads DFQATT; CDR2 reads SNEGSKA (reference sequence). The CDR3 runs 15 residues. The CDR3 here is CSASYSSGGRDEQFF. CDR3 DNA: TGCAGTGCTAGTTATTCTAGCGGGGGGCGGGATGAGCAGTTCTTC.

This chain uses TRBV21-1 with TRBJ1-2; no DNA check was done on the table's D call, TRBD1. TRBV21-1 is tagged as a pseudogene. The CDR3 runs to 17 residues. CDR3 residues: CASSKVSGDDENYGYTF. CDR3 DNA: TGTGCCAGCAGCAAAGTTTCAGGGGACGATGAGAACTATGGCTACACCTTC.